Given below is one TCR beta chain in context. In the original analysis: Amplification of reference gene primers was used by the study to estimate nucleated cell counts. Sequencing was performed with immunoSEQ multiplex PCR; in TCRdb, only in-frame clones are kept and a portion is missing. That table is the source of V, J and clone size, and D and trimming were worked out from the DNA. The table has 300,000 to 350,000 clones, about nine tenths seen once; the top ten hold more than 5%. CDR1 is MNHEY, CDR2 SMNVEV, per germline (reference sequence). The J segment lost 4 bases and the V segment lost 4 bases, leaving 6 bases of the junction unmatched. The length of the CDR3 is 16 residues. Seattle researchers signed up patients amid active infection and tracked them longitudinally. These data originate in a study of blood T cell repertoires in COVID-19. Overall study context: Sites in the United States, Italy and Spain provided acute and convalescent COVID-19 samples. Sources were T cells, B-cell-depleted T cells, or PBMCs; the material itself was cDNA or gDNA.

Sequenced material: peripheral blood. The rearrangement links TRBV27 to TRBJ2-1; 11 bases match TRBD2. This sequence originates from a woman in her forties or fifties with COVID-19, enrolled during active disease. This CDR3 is CASSSTGLAEYNEQFF. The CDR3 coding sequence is TGTGCCAGCAGTTCGACGGGACTAGCGGAATACAATGAGCAGTTCTTC.